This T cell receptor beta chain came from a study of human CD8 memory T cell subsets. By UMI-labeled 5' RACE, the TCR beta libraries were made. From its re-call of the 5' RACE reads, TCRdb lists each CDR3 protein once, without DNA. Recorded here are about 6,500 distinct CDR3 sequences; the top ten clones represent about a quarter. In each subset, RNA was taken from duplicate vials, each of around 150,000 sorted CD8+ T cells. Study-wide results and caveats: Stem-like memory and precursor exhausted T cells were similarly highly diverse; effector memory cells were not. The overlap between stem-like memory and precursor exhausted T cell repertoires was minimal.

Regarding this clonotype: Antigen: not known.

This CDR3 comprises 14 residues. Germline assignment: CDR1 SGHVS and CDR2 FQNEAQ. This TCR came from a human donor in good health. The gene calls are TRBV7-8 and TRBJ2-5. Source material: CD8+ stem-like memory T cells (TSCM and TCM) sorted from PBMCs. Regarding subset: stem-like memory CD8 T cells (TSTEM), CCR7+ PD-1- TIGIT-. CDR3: CASSLLSTKETQYF.